Below, 22 T cell receptor beta chains from the same sample are listed, as sequenced in a study of blood T cell repertoires in COVID-19. The data were produced by immunoSEQ multiplex PCR, yet TCRdb's version contains in-frame clones alone and is incomplete. The sample records about 210,000 clones, 89% being singletons. Sequencing input: peripheral blood. These receptors all stem from a woman in her 40s with acute or convalescent COVID-19.

The chain uses TRBV5-6 and TRBJ1-2; D not resolved. CDR3 length equals 14 residues. Germline CDR1 SGHDT, CDR2 YYEEEE. Between the trimmed V and J ends, which lost 1 base and 0 bases, there was a span of 7 bases. The DNA for the CDR3 is TGTGCCAGCAGCTTGACAGCCACTAACTATGGCTACACCTTC. It encodes CASSLTATNYGYTF.

J is TRBJ1-2 and V is TRBV7-2; tentative D call: TRBD1 (5 bases). Germline CDR1 reads SGHTA; CDR2 reads FQGNSA. V lost 4 bases and J 5 bases, leaving 11 bases between the germline ends. The CDR3 is 13 residues long. The CDR3 sequence: CASSSRGPYGYTF. The DNA for the CDR3 is TGTGCCAGCAGCTCGCGGGGACCTTATGGCTACACCTTC.

The J gene is TRBJ1-6, the V gene TRBV6-1; 12 bases agree with TRBD1. J lost 14 bases, V lost 1 base, and 9 bases had no gene match. The CDR3 totals 16 residues. Germline lookup yields CDR1 MNHNS and CDR2 SASEGT. CDR3 coding DNA: TGTGCCAGCAGTGAAGGCGGGACAGGGGGCGTTTCGGCCCTCCACTTT. This translates into CASSEGGTGGVSALHF.

The J gene is TRBJ1-5, the V gene TRBV4-2; TRBD1 might be the D (6 bases). Germline assignment: CDR1 LGHNA and CDR2 YNFKEQ. The CDR3 consists of 15 residues. V lost 3 bases and J lost 5, with 14 bases in between. The DNA for the CDR3 is TGTGCCAGCAGCCAGGCGAACAGGGTCGATCAGCCCCAGCATTTT. It translates to CASSQANRVDQPQHF.

The chain links TRBV23-1 to TRBJ2-3; weak D call: TRBD1 (6 bases). TRBV23-1 is an open reading frame whose function is uncertain. The CDR3 sequence is 19 residues long. Trimming removed 0 bases at V and 2 bases at J, with 21 bases between. CDR3 amino acids: CASSQSNRVREYDTDTQYF. The CDR3 nucleotides are TGCGCCAGCAGTCAATCGAACAGGGTGAGGGAATACGACACAGATACGCAGTATTTT.

This chain connects TRBV3-1 (or the pseudogene TRBV3-2) to TRBJ1-2, with D possibly matching TRBD1 (6 bases). Germline-derived CDR1 and CDR2 are LGHDT and YNNKEL (reference sequence). Trimming cost V 0 bases and J 7 bases, with 15 bases left between them. The CDR3 has 15 residues. CDR3 amino acids: CASSQEQGIGRGYTF. CDR3 bases: TGTGCCAGCAGCCAAGAACAGGGAATAGGTCGTGGCTACACCTTC.

This sequence joins TRBV18 and TRBJ1-2; D might be TRBD1 (6 bases). The ends were cut back, 6 bases at V and 4 bases at J, with 18 bases in the middle. CDR3 size: 15 residues. The germline gives CDR1 KGHSH, CDR2 LQKENI. CDR3 coding DNA: TGTGCCAGCTCCCCAGGTGGGGGCAGAACCTATGGCTACACCTTC. Translated, it gives CASSPGGGRTYGYTF.

The V and J genes are TRBV12-3 or TRBV12-4 and TRBJ1-1; the D is unclear. CDR3 length: 13 residues. Trimming stripped 4 bases from V and 7 bases from J, with 13 bases between. The CDR3 DNA reads TGTGCCAGCAGTTCGTTACTTCCCTATGAAGCTTTCTTT. Translated, it gives CASSSLLPYEAFF.

The chain links TRBV5-5 to TRBJ1-1, with unresolved D. CDR1 and CDR2 from the germline V gene are SGHKS and YYEKEE (reference sequence). Trimming removed 2 bases from V and 5 bases from J, with 10 bases in between. CDR3 length: 13 residues. CDR3 in DNA: TGTGCCAGCAGCTTTTGGGAGGGTACTGAAGCTTTCTTT. Its protein product is CASSFWEGTEAFF.

V gene TRBV9 combines with J gene TRBJ2-3; TRBD2 aligns across 7 bases. V gave up 2 bases and J gave up 0 bases; unmatched junction bases: 6. Looked up from germline, CDR1 is SGDLS and CDR2 is YYNGEE. CDR3 size: 16 residues. The CDR3 DNA is TGTGCCAGCAGCGTCCCGGGGGGTTCTAGCACAGATACGCAGTATTTT. Translated, it gives CASSVPGGSSTDTQYF. Drawing the rest from reference TRBV9 and TRBJ2-3, the complete variable domain is DSGVTQTPKHLITATGQRVTLRCSPRSGDLSVYWYQQSLDQGLQFLIQYYNGEERAKGNILERFSAQQFPDLHSELNLSSLELGDSALYFCASSVPGGSSTDTQYFGPGTRLTVL.

The count of this clone is one. The identical CDR3 is also encoded by other nucleotide sequences in the sample. The rearrangement links TRBV5-8 to TRBJ2-3, with no clear D. The germline CDR1 and CDR2 sequences are SGHTS and YDEGEE. With 0 bases removed from V and 2 bases from J, the gap between germline ends came to 7 bases. The CDR3 has 14 amino acids. CDR3: CASSLGQNTDTQYF. CDR3 coding DNA: TGTGCCAGCAGCTTGGGGCAGAACACAGATACGCAGTATTTT.

This chain joins TRBV18 and TRBJ1-6; unclear D gene. The CDR3 is 17 amino acids. V was trimmed by 4 bases and J by 7 bases, leaving 20 bases between them. CDR1 and CDR2 (germline): KGHSH, LQKENI. The CDR3 DNA reads TGTGCCAGCTCACTATCCTTCGTCGGAGGCCGGAATTCACCCCTCCACTTT. It is translated as CASSLSFVGGRNSPLHF.

The chain is built from TRBV2 and TRBJ1-1; the match to TRBD1 covers 7 bases. CDR1 SNHLY and CDR2 FYNNEI come from the germline V gene. Unmatched junction bases numbered 5, after V lost 5 bases and J lost 2 bases. The CDR3 covers 14 residues. The CDR3, as DNA: TGTGCCAGCAGTAGACAGGGTATAAACACTGAAGCTTTCTTT. Residues: CASSRQGINTEAFF.

V and J are TRBV19 and TRBJ2-5; 11 bases are a match to TRBD2. Germline V gene sequence: CDR1 LNHDA, CDR2 SQIVND (reference sequence). This CDR3 is 15 amino acids long. J was trimmed by 5 bases and V by 4 bases; bases with no gene match: 6. The CDR3 region has the DNA TGTGCCAGTAGTACTAGCGGGGGGAGAGTGGAGACCCAGTACTTC. As protein: CASSTSGGRVETQYF.

The chain joins TRBV3-1 (or the pseudogene TRBV3-2) to TRBJ2-3; 11 bases map to TRBD2. Germline CDR1 and CDR2: LGHDT and YNNKEL (reference sequence). J was trimmed by 14 bases and V by 0 bases; bases with no gene match: 7. This CDR3 contains 14 residues. This CDR3 is CASSQDTSGGPRYF. As DNA, the CDR3 is TGTGCCAGCAGCCAAGATACTAGCGGGGGCCCCAGGTATTTT.

This sequence joins TRBV5-1 and TRBJ1-2; 9 nucleotides match TRBD1. CDR3 length equals 15 residues. Trimming took 1 base from V and 4 from J; bases not matched to a gene: 5. The germline V gene has CDR1 SGHRS and CDR2 YFSETQ. The CDR3 region is CASSLRTGESYGYTF. In nucleotides, the CDR3 is TGCGCCAGCAGCTTGAGGACAGGGGAATCCTATGGCTACACCTTC. Supplemented by reference TRBV5-1 and TRBJ1-2, the full variable domain reads KAGVTQTPRYLIKTRGQQVTLSCSPISGHRSVSWYQQTPGQGLQFLFEYFSETQRNKGNFPGRFSGRQFSNSRSEMNVSTLELGDSALYLCASSLRTGESYGYTFGSGTRLTVV.

The J gene is TRBJ2-1, the V gene TRBV24-1; 8 nucleotides align to TRBD1. The CDR3 contains 15 residues. Germline loops: CDR1 KGHDR, CDR2 SFDVKD. V shed 4 bases, J shed 8 bases, and the junction held 9 bases outside the gene matches. CDR3 DNA: TGTGCCACCAGTGACCTTACCGACAGGGGAGATGAGCAGTTCTTC. Protein sequence: CATSDLTDRGDEQFF.

The chain joins TRBV6-6 to TRBJ2-4; 9 nucleotides line up with TRBD1. Trimming at V came to 5 bases and at J to 8 bases, leaving 4 bases not matched to a gene. CDR1 and CDR2 (germline): MNHNY, SVGAGI (reference sequence). The CDR3 runs to 13 residues. The CDR3 bases are TGTGCCAGCAGTCGGGACAGGGAAGACATTCAGTACTTC. Translation gives CASSRDREDIQYF.

The chain couples TRBV28 to TRBJ1-2; D perhaps matches TRBD1 (6 bases). The length of the CDR3 is 14 residues. The germline CDR1 and CDR2 sequences are MDHEN and SYDVKM. The V gene lost 2 bases and the J gene lost 3 bases, with 10 bases spanning the gap. The CDR3 DNA sequence: TGTGCCAGCAGTTTACAGCGGGGGCACTATGGCTACACCTTC. It is translated as CASSLQRGHYGYTF.

This sequence joins TRBV5-4 and TRBJ1-6, with D unresolved. CDR3 length: 15 residues. Germline CDR1 and CDR2: SGHNT and YYREEE (reference sequence). Trimming removed 2 bases from V and 0 bases from J, with 6 bases in between. CDR3 in amino acids: CASSFWSSYNSPLHF. In DNA form, the CDR3 reads TGTGCCAGCAGCTTTTGGAGCTCCTATAATTCACCCCTCCACTTT.

This chain connects TRBV18 to TRBJ2-7, with D tentatively TRBD1 (5 bases). The CDR3 runs to 13 residues. Germline V CDR1 and CDR2: KGHSH, LQKENI. The germline V and J ends were trimmed by 3 bases and 4 bases, with 10 bases remaining between them. Here the CDR3 reads CASSPSTVYEQYV. For the CDR3, the DNA is TGTGCCAGCTCACCCTCGACAGTGTACGAGCAGTACGTC.

The chain uses TRBV19 and TRBJ1-6, with TRBD1 as a possible D gene (5 bases). Germline values: CDR1 LNHDA, CDR2 SQIVND (reference sequence). Trimming removed 6 bases at V and 10 bases at J, with 13 bases between. The CDR3 has 13 amino acids. The CDR3 region has the DNA TGTGCCAGTAGCAGCCAAGGGGCGTCACCCCTCCACTTT. It codes for CASSSQGASPLHF.